This TCR beta chain is drawn from a study of blood T cell repertoires in COVID-19. Cohorts were determined from participant-reported clinical history. Donors in Cohort 3 counted as recovered after two negative PCRs, clearance, or symptom resolution. V lost 0 bases to trimming and J lost 10 bases; unmatched junction nucleotides: 6. CDR1 and CDR2 (germline): KGHSH, LQKENI. This CDR3 has 15 residues. As handled by the study authors: Reference gene primer amplification gave estimated nucleated cell counts. The repertoire was sequenced with immunoSEQ multiplex PCR; TCRdb's copy has only in-frame clones and lacks some. V, J and clone size derive from that table, while D and trimming were established from the DNA sequence. The sample has over 150,000 clones, 84% seen once; the top ten hold around 7.8%.

The sequenced sample consisted of PBMCs or T cells enriched from blood (not recorded which). This receptor was taken from a man in his fifties who had recovered from COVID-19. The chain employs TRBV18 and TRBJ2-1; 10 bases fit TRBD2. The CDR3 loop is CASSPPNSGGREQFF. Here the CDR3 DNA reads TGTGCCAGCTCACCACCGAATAGCGGGGGGCGCGAGCAGTTCTTC.